A selection of T cell receptor beta chains follows, all from one sample in a study of shared clonotypes between healthy human individuals. Using immunoSEQ multiplex PCR, the repertoire was profiled, and TCRdb retains in-frame clones only, with some absent. The sample lists some 2,100,000 clones, more than 90% occurring once. Material for sequencing was naive CD4+ T cells sorted from blood. The receptors derive from a man younger than 35 in good health. The CDR3 runs from the conserved cysteine through the conserved F or W. D genes are given only for firm matches. Some rows mark clone size as missing; the rest say once, few, many or name a class of expanded clone.

NA NA TRBJ1-4 TRBV5-1 CASSLAGKGDEKLFF TGCGCCAGCAGCTTGGCCGGTAAAGGGGATGAAAAACTGTTTTTT
NA NA TRBJ1-1 TRBV2 CASSFHRGDTEAFF TGTGCCAGCAGTTTCCATAGGGGAGACACTGAAGCTTTCTTT
NA NA TRBJ1-6 TRBV6-1 CASSSLWATLHF TGTGCCAGCAGCTCCCTATGGGCGACCCTCCACTTT
TRBD2 NA TRBJ2-5 TRBV19 CASSMGGRGLETQYF TGTGCCAGTAGTATGGGCGGGAGGGGTTTGGAGACCCAGTACTTC
NA NA TRBJ2-7 TRBV18 CASSPGHEQYF TGTGCCAGCTCACCAGGACATGAGCAGTACTTC
NA NA TRBJ2-1 TRBV11-1 CASSLIYNEQFF TGTGCCAGCAGCTTAATTTACAATGAGCAGTTCTTC
TRBD1 once TRBJ1-2 TRBV5-4 CASSFRDREHGYTF TGTGCCAGCAGCTTTCGGGACAGGGAGCATGGCTACACCTTC
NA NA TRBJ2-2 TRBV18 CASSPQGILNTGELFF TGTGCCAGCTCACCTCAAGGGATCTTGAACACCGGGGAGCTGTTTTTT
TRBD1 once TRBJ1-2 TRBV11-2 CASSPGQGRSSDGYTF TGTGCCAGCAGCCCTGGACAGGGGAGATCGTCGGATGGCTACACCTTC
TRBD1 NA TRBJ2-3 TRBV5-4 CASSYRTGRTDTQYF TGTGCCAGCAGCTATAGGACAGGGCGCACAGATACGCAGTATTTT
TRBD2 NA TRBJ2-2 TRBV2 CASSGLAANTGELFF TGTGCCAGCAGTGGTCTAGCGGCGAACACCGGGGAGCTGTTTTTT
TRBD1 NA TRBJ2-1 TRBV5-1 CASSPGQGGYEQFF TGCGCCAGCAGCCCGGGACAGGGGGGATATGAGCAGTTCTTC
NA NA TRBJ2-7 TRBV19 CASSADTNSYEQYF TGTGCCAGTAGTGCGGACACTAACTCCTACGAGCAGTACTTC
TRBD1 NA TRBJ1-5 TRBV6-6 CASSFAGQGANQPQHF TGTGCCAGCAGTTTTGCGGGACAGGGGGCGAATCAGCCCCAGCATTTT
TRBD1 once TRBJ2-7 TRBV5-1 CASTPGQRTYEQYF TGCGCCAGCACCCCGGGACAGCGCACCTACGAGCAGTACTTC
NA NA TRBJ2-1 TRBV30 CAWSVRKASYNEQFF TGTGCCTGGAGTGTACGGAAGGCCTCCTACAATGAGCAGTTCTTC
NA NA TRBJ1-2 TRBV18 CASSPRQGEYGYTF TGTGCCAGCTCACCACGGCAGGGAGAGTATGGCTACACCTTC
TRBD2 NA TRBJ2-7 TRBV5-6 CASSLKSGGPWGEQYF TGTGCCAGCAGCTTGAAAAGCGGGGGCCCGTGGGGCGAGCAGTACTTC
NA NA TRBJ1-5 TRBV6-5 CASSRGSGQPQHF TGTGCCAGCAGTCGGGGGTCGGGTCAGCCCCAGCATTTT
TRBD1 NA TRBJ1-2 TRBV6-5 CASRTLDRGDGYTF TGTGCCAGCAGAACCCTAGACAGGGGAGATGGCTACACCTTC
NA NA TRBJ2-7 TRBV19 CASSPIGWGLSYEQYF TGTGCCAGTAGTCCTATAGGATGGGGACTCTCCTACGAGCAGTACTTC
NA NA TRBJ2-2 TRBV28 CASSSPGTPNTGELFF TGTGCCAGCAGTTCCCCCGGGACTCCGAACACCGGGGAGCTGTTTTTT
TRBD1 NA TRBJ1-1 TRBV30 CAWMPRGRGAFF TGTGCCTGGATGCCCAGGGGGCGCGGAGCTTTCTTT
NA NA TRBJ1-1 TRBV2 CASSLNTEAFF TGTGCCAGCAGCTTGAACACTGAAGCTTTCTTT
TRBD1 once TRBJ2-7 TRBV7-9 CASSLGGTGLYEQYF TGTGCCAGCAGCTTAGGGGGGACAGGGCTCTACGAGCAGTACTTC
NA NA TRBJ1-3 TRBV30 CAWSVSLQSSGNTIYF TGTGCCTGGAGTGTCTCTTTACAGAGCTCTGGAAACACCATATATTTT
NA once TRBJ1-6 TRBV7-3 CASSPSGLLGSPLHF TGTGCCAGCAGCCCCTCAGGGCTCCTTGGTTCACCCCTCCACTTT
NA NA TRBJ1-1 TRBV5-6 CASSLNRVGTEAFF TGTGCCAGCAGCTTGAACAGGGTAGGAACTGAAGCTTTCTTT
NA NA TRBJ2-5 TRBV5-1 CASSLASGLETQYF TGCGCCAGCAGCTTGGCTTCGGGGTTGGAGACCCAGTACTTC
NA NA TRBJ1-1 TRBV10-1 CASHRAMNTEAFF TGCGCCAGCCACCGAGCCATGAACACTGAAGCTTTCTTT
TRBD2 NA TRBJ2-3 TRBV5-1 CASSLATSVGTDTQYF TGCGCCAGCAGCTTGGCCACTAGCGTGGGCACAGATACGCAGTATTTT
NA NA TRBJ1-3 TRBV4-1 CASSQGTQGHSGNTIYF TGCGCCAGCAGCCAAGGGACGCAGGGACACTCTGGAAACACCATATATTTT
TRBD1 NA TRBJ2-1 TRBV11-3 CASSNDRGHEQFF TGTGCCAGCAGCAACGACAGGGGCCATGAGCAGTTCTTC
NA NA TRBJ1-2 TRBV27 CASRLAGAYGYTF TGTGCCAGCAGGCTGGCGGGGGCTTACGGCTACACCTTC
TRBD1 NA TRBJ2-6 TRBV18 CASSPYRGRSASGANVLTF TGTGCCAGCTCTCCCTACAGGGGGCGCTCAGCCTCTGGGGCCAACGTCCTGACTTTC
NA NA TRBJ1-1 TRBV5-4 CASSWGAGDTEAFF TGTGCCAGCAGCTGGGGGGCGGGGGACACTGAAGCTTTCTTT
NA once TRBJ1-2 TRBV5-6 CASSLVGDGYTF TGTGCCAGCAGCTTGGTGGGGGATGGCTACACCTTC
NA NA TRBJ1-2 TRBV29-1 CSVVAGLANYGYTF TGCAGCGTTGTGGCCGGGCTGGCCAACTATGGCTACACCTTC
TRBD2 once TRBJ2-1 TRBV7-2 CASSFVTSGRPEQFF TGTGCCAGCAGCTTCGTAACTAGCGGGAGGCCCGAGCAGTTCTTC
TRBD2 NA TRBJ2-3 TRBV2 CASGPSGAYTDTQYF TGTGCCAGCGGACCTAGCGGGGCGTACACAGATACGCAGTATTTT
NA NA TRBJ1-4 TRBV7-9 CASSLKFGRGGEKLFF TGTGCCAGCAGCCTCAAGTTTGGTAGGGGAGGCGAAAAACTGTTTTTT
NA NA TRBJ2-3 TRBV5-4 CASSSGRISTDTQYF TGTGCCAGCAGTTCGGGACGGATTAGCACAGATACGCAGTATTTT
TRBD1 NA TRBJ2-2 TRBV18 CASSPTGTGVTGELFF TGTGCCAGCTCACCAACCGGGACAGGAGTTACCGGGGAGCTGTTTTTT
NA NA TRBJ2-5 TRBV7-8 CASSLEGSPQETQYF TGTGCCAGCAGCTTAGAGGGAAGCCCCCAAGAGACCCAGTACTTC
NA NA TRBJ2-2 TRBV11-2 CASSSQGGVTGELFF TGTGCCAGCAGCTCCCAGGGGGGGGTCACCGGGGAGCTGTTTTTT
TRBD1 NA TRBJ1-6 TRBV6-5 CATQGGNSPLHF TGTGCCACACAGGGGGGGAATTCACCCCTCCACTTT
TRBD2 NA TRBJ2-2 TRBV2 CASTIRLGGTGELFF TGTGCCAGCACCATCCGGCTGGGGGGGACCGGGGAGCTGTTTTTT
NA NA TRBJ2-3 TRBV28 CASSLRGGASDTQYF TGTGCCAGCAGTTTAAGAGGGGGGGCCTCAGATACGCAGTATTTT
NA NA TRBJ1-3 TRBV6-5 CAVGRAGNTIYF TGTGCCGTCGGTAGGGCTGGAAACACCATATATTTT
NA NA TRBJ2-3 TRBV7-9 CASTILYPRGVTDTQYF TGTGCCAGCACCATTCTTTACCCCCGGGGAGTCACAGATACGCAGTATTTT
NA NA TRBJ2-3 TRBV10-3 CAISESQRTHPDTQYF TGTGCCATCAGTGAGTCCCAGCGAACTCACCCAGATACGCAGTATTTT
NA NA TRBJ2-7 TRBV7-2 CASSFGQSYEQYF TGTGCCAGCAGCTTTGGACAGTCCTACGAGCAGTACTTC
NA NA TRBJ2-7 TRBV2 CASRKGGSGPYEQYF TGTGCCAGCAGGAAGGGGGGATCGGGCCCCTACGAGCAGTACTTC
NA NA TRBJ1-2 TRBV21-1 CASISSFRGF TGTGCCAGCATCTCAAGCTTCAGGGGCTTC
NA NA TRBJ1-4 TRBV6-5 CASRNRQFEKLFF TGTGCCAGCAGAAACAGACAGTTTGAGAAACTGTTTTTT
NA NA TRBJ2-7 TRBV2 CASRRAAGVQGGEQYF TGTGCCAGCAGAAGGGCAGCGGGAGTACAGGGGGGCGAGCAGTACTTC
TRBD1 NA TRBJ1-4 TRBV18 CASSPGTEEFGTNEKLFF TGTGCCAGCTCTCCCGGGACAGAGGAATTTGGGACTAATGAAAAACTGTTTTTT